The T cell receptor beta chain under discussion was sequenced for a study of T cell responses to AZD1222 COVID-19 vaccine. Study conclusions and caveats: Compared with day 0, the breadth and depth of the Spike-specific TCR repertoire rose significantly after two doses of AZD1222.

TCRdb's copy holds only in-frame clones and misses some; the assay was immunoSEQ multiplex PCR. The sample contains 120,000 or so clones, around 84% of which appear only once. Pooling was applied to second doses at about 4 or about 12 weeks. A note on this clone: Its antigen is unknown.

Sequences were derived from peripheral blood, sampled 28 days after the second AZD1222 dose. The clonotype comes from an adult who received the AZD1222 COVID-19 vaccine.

The CDR3 loop reads CASTRPDRLSGNTIYF. CDR3 DNA sequence: TGTGCCAGCACACGCCCGGACCGACTCTCTGGAAACACCATATATTTT. V gene TRBV28 combines with J gene TRBJ1-3; D gene uncertain. There are 16 residues in the CDR3. Germline V lookup: CDR1 MDHEN, CDR2 SYDVKM. V was clipped by 7 bases and J by 0 bases, with 16 bases between them.